Below, one T cell receptor (beta chain) is given with its context. This clone was seen once. Its antigen is currently not known. Per-base quality was not reported, and no clone a single base away is much larger than it. Using the deep immunoSEQ assay, TCR CDR3 regions were amplified from genomic DNA by multiplex PCR. Genomic DNA extracted from each cell subset was distributed evenly over all wells of several immunoSEQ 96-well plates, and each plate served as one replicate. For sorted subsets, each replicate PCR was loaded with 200 to 250 ng genomic DNA, equivalent to 25,000 to 35,000 T cell genomes. The purified libraries were quantified using a Qubit 3.0 fluorometer, sized with a Bioanalyzer 2100, and then quantified again using the KAPA Library Quantification kit. A separate single-read 150-cycle Illumina NextSeq 550 flow cell was used to sequence each immunoSEQ 96-well plate. Per the original workflow: The immunoSEQ output contained only junctional sequences without quality scores, so filtering could not match that applied to full-length reads. Sequences were annotated with PyIR, a Python wrapper for IgBLAST v1.9, and V/J genes and CDR3 were assigned using IMGT germline references. Reads with weak V/J assignments (E-value above 1e-6), missing CDR3, stop codons, out-of-frame junctions, or ambiguous translated residues were removed. V3J clonotypes were defined by identical inferred V gene, J gene, and CDR3 amino acid sequence. The percentage overlap between two repertoires was calculated by dividing the number of shared unique clonotypes by the size of the smaller repertoire. RTK rarefaction, the Chao1 estimator, and Recon v2.1 estimates of unobserved clonotypes were used to assess repertoire richness. Generation probabilities were computed with OLGA for all TCRbeta clonotypes obtained by the gDNA method from several donors. TCRdb took this table from immuneACCESS and kept in-frame rearrangements with V and J called. Such tables lack part of the clones; where checked against another copy, unresolved V genes explain under half of the gap, and the rest is unexplained. V and J calls and clone size are those listed in that table; D and trimming were worked out from the DNA. The sample contains roughly 2.2 million clones, about 90% of them found a single time. Approximately 0.39% of the sample lies in the top ten.

V is reduced by 4 bases and J by 1 base, leaving a spacing of 12 bases between them. From the germline V gene, CDR1 is SGHRS and CDR2 is YFSETQ. The CDR3 numbers 14 residues from cysteine through phenylalanine. The DNA shown is the 42-base CDR3, in frame from base 1. These data originate in a study of shared clonotypes between healthy human individuals (TCRdb year 2020). Some background on the complete study: A couple of women and a few men aged 18 to 49 years were included in the cohort. Per donor, three plates each were used for CD4 naive and CD4 memory, two for CD8 naive, and one for CD8 memory. To estimate repertoire size and how much clonotype sharing occurs between individuals, the study deeply sequenced the blood TCR repertoires of five healthy adults. To increase sequencing depth and limit assay-specific biases, different laboratories used diverse techniques to prepare libraries and sequence TCR repertoires. Between about 0.8 and 9.5 billion PBMCs per donor were obtained by leukapheresis. The research as a whole found: Higher generation probabilities were observed for clonotypes shared by all four sorted-subset donors than for non-shared clonotypes. The genetic and exposure-history diversity represented was limited by the small number of donors. Sampling was restricted to blood, and TCR repertoires in tissue are likely to differ from TCR repertoires in blood. Incomplete sequencing was indicated by rarefaction of sorted-subset datasets, despite the large sequencing depth. Based on pairwise subsampling, the degree of clonotype sharing among donors was expected to be affected by sequencing depth. Sharing across several donors was observed for approximately 4.6% of naive CD4, less than 4% of naive CD8, 2% to 2.5% of memory CD4, and 0.4% of memory CD8 clonotypes. Naive subsets generally had larger estimated clonotype richness than memory subsets did.

The donors were healthy, HIV-negative adults who had no recently reported acute infections or vaccinations. All donors were Caucasian adults living in Nashville, Tennessee, USA. CD4+ T cells were enriched by magnetic negative selection; naive cells were then positively selected on CD45RA, and the negative fraction formed the memory subset. Blood was obtained by leukapheresis, after which PBMCs were separated by Ficoll-Histopaque density gradient centrifugation and cryopreserved in liquid nitrogen vapor phase. Analytical flow cytometry was used to check the purity and quantity of every magnetically sorted T cell population. Genomic DNA was isolated from every sorted fraction and measured by UV absorbance on a Nanodrop 2000c.

Rearrangement joined TRBV5-1 to TRBJ2-7; the D segment could be TRBD1, given 5 matching bases. Sequenced material: naive CD4+ T cells from PBMCs. The intended sense of this specimen's cell subset or site label: CD45RA+ positively selected. The source is a man younger than 30 in good health. Some clones in this sample may be carry-over from other donors' samples. The DNA is as follows: TGCGCCAGCAGCGACCCAGGGATATCCTACGAGCAGTACTTC. It is translated as CASSDPGISYEQYF.